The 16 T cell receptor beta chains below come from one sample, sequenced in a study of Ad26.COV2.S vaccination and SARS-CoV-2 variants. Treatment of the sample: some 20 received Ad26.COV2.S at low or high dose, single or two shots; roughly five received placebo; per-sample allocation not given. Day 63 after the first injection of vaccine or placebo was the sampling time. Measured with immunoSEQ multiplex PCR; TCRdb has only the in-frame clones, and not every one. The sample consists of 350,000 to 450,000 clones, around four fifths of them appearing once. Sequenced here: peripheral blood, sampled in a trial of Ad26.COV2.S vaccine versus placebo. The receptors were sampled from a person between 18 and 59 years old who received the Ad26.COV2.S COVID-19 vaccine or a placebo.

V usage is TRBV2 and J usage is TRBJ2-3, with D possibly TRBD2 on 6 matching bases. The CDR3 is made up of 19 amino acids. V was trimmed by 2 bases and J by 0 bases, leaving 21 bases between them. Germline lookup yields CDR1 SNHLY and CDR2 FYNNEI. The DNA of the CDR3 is TGTGCCAGCAGTGAAAGTTTGGTAGCGGAACTTTCTAGCACAGATACGCAGTATTTT. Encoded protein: CASSESLVAELSSTDTQYF.

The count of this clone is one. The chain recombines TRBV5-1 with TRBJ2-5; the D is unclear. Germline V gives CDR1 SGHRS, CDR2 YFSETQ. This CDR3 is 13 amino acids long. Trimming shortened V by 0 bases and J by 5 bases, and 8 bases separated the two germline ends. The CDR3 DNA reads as TGCGCCAGCAGCTTGGTGGAGTGGGAGACCCAGTACTTC. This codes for CASSLVEWETQYF.

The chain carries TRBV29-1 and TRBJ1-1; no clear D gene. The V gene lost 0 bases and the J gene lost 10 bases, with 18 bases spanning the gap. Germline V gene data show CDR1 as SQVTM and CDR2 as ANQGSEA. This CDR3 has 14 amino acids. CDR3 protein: CSVEDRTFGVGAFF. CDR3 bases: TGCAGCGTTGAAGATCGGACGTTTGGAGTAGGAGCTTTCTTT.

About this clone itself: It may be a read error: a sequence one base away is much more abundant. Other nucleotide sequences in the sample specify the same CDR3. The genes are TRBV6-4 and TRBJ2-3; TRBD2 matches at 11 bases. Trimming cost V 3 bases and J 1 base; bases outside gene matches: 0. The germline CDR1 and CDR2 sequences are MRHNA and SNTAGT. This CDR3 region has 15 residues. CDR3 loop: CASSETSGGTDTQYF. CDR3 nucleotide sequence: TGTGCCAGCAGTGAGACTAGCGGGGGCACAGATACGCAGTATTTT.

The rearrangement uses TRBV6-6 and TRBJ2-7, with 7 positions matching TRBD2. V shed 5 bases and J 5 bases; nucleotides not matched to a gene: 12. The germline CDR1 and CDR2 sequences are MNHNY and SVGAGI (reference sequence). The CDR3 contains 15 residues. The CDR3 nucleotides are TGTGCCAGCAGTCACGGACTAGATATTCCCCACGAGCAGTACTTC. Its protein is CASSHGLDIPHEQYF.

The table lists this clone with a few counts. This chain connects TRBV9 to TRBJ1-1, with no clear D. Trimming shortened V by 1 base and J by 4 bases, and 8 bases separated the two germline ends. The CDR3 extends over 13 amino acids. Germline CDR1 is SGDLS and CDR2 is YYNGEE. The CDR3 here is CASSVNTFTEAFF. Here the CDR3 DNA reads TGTGCCAGCAGCGTAAACACTTTCACTGAAGCTTTCTTT. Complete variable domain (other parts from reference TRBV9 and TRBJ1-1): DSGVTQTPKHLITATGQRVTLRCSPRSGDLSVYWYQQSLDQGLQFLIQYYNGEERAKGNILERFSAQQFPDLHSELNLSSLELGDSALYFCASSVNTFTEAFFGQGTRLTVV.

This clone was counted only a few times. The CDR3 spells CASSPGINYGYTF. The CDR3 bases are TGTGCCAGCAGCCCCGGGATTAACTATGGCTACACCTTC. The genes are TRBV7-9 and TRBJ1-2; no definite D call. Germline V lookup: CDR1 SEHNR, CDR2 FQNEAQ (reference sequence). V dropped 5 bases and J dropped 1 base, with 8 bases sitting between them. CDR3 size: 13 residues.

For the CDR3, the DNA is TGTGCCAGCCGACGGGGACAGTTATTGGCCGGGGAGCTGTTTTTT. It codes for CASRRGQLLAGELFF. This chain connects TRBV6-5 to TRBJ2-2, with TRBD1 matching over 7 bases. CDR1 MNHEY and CDR2 SVGAGI come from the germline V gene. J was trimmed by 6 bases and V by 8 bases; bases with no gene match: 12. The CDR3 loop spans 15 amino acids.

The CDR3, as DNA: TGTGCCAGCAGCTTACTAGCGGGGTTGGGTGAGCAGTACTTC. Amino acid sequence: CASSLLAGLGEQYF. The V call is TRBV7-2, the J call TRBJ2-7; 9 nucleotides align to TRBD2. The CDR3 spans 14 residues. With V trimmed by 2 bases and J by 7 bases, 6 bases remained unmatched. Looked up from germline, CDR1 is SGHTA and CDR2 is FQGNSA.

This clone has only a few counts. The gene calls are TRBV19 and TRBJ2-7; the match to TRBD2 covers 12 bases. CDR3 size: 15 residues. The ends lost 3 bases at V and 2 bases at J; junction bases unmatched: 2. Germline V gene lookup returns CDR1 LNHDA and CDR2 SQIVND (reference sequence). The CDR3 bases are TGTGCCAGTAGTATGAGGACTAGCGGGACCTACGAGCAGTACTTC. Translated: CASSMRTSGTYEQYF.

CDR3 sequence reads: CASSYGGDTQYF. Here the CDR3 DNA reads TGTGCCAGCAGTTACGGGGGAGATACGCAGTATTTT. J is TRBJ2-3 and V is TRBV2; D is perhaps TRBD2 (6 bases). CDR1 SNHLY and CDR2 FYNNEI come from the germline V gene. This CDR3 has 12 residues. Trimming removed 5 bases from V and 5 bases from J, with 8 bases in between.

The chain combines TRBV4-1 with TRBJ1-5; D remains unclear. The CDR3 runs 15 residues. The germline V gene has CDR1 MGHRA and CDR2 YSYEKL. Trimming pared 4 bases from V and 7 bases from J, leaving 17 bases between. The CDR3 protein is CASSLSHGLRQPQHF. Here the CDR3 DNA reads TGCGCCAGCAGCCTAAGCCACGGGCTTCGACAGCCCCAGCATTTT.

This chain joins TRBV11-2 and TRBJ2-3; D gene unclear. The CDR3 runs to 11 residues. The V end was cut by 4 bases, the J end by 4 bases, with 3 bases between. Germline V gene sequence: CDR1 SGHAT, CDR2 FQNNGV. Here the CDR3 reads CASSWSDTQYF. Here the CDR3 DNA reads TGTGCCAGCAGCTGGTCAGATACGCAGTATTTT. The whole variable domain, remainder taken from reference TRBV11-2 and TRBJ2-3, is EAGVAQSPRYKIIEKRQSVAFWCNPISGHATLYWYQQILGQGPKLLIQFQNNGVVDDSQLPKDRFSAERLKGVDSTLKIQPAKLEDSAVYLCASSWSDTQYFGPGTRLTVL.

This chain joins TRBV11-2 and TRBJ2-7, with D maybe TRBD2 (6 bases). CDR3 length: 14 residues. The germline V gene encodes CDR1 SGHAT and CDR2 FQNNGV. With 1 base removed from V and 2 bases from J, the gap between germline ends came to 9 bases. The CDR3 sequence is CASSLGGGAYEQYF. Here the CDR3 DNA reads TGTGCCAGCAGCTTAGGAGGCGGGGCCTACGAGCAGTACTTC. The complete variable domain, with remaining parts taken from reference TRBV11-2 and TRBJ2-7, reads EAGVAQSPRYKIIEKRQSVAFWCNPISGHATLYWYQQILGQGPKLLIQFQNNGVVDDSQLPKDRFSAERLKGVDSTLKIQPAKLEDSAVYLCASSLGGGAYEQYFGPGTRLTVT.

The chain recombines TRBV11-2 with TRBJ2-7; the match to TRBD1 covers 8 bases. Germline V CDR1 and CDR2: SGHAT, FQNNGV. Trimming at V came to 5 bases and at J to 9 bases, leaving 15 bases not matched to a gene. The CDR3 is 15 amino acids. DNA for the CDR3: TGTGCCAGCAGCACGAACAGGGGGATTCGGAACTGGCAGTACTTC. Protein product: CASSTNRGIRNWQYF.

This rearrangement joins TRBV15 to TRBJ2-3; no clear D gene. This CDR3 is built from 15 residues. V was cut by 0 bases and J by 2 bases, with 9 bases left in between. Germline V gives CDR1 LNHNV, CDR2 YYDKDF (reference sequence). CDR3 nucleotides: TGTGCCACCAGCAGAGATATGCTAGTCACAGATACGCAGTATTTT. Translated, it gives CATSRDMLVTDTQYF.